This passage covers 17 T cell receptor beta chains from one sample sequenced in a study of T cell repertoires in ileal Crohn's disease. Method: immunoSEQ multiplex PCR; TCRdb's copy keeps in-frame clones and lacks some. Altogether more than 9,500 clones are present, 82% being singletons, with the ten largest covering 11%. Indicated time point: neoterminal ileum biopsy at postoperative endoscopy, about 6 months after surgery. Material: ileal tissue. Receptor source: an adult with Crohn's disease.

The chain carries TRBV7-9 and TRBJ2-7; TRBD2 might be the D (6 bases). This CDR3 has 13 residues. Trimming cost V 5 bases and J 2 bases, with 10 bases left between them. The germline V gene has CDR1 SEHNR and CDR2 FQNEAQ (reference sequence). This CDR3 reads CASSRDSTYEQYF. The CDR3 nucleotides are TGTGCCAGCAGCCGGGACTCGACCTACGAGCAGTACTTC.

This clone was observed a handful of times. The V gene is TRBV6-5, the J gene TRBJ1-2, with 7 bases fitting TRBD1. Trimming removed 2 bases from V and 8 bases from J; junction bases left unmatched: 5. Germline V gene data show CDR1 as MNHEY and CDR2 as SVGAGI. The CDR3 sequence is 13 residues long. As DNA, the CDR3 is TGTGCCAGCAGTTACCCGACAGGGAGGGGCTACACCTTC. It encodes CASSYPTGRGYTF.

This clone has only a few counts. The rearrangement joins TRBV9 to TRBJ1-2; D possibly corresponds to TRBD1 (5 bases). Trimming took off 4 bases at V and 5 bases at J, with 21 bases between the two ends. This CDR3 is built from 16 residues. Germline loops: CDR1 SGDLS, CDR2 YYNGEE. The DNA of the CDR3 is TGTGCCAGCAGCCCTCTACCGACAGCAAATGTGTATGGCTACACCTTC. Translated, it gives CASSPLPTANVYGYTF.

The rearrangement uses TRBV29-1 and TRBJ2-7; D uncertain. The germline V gene has CDR1 SQVTM and CDR2 ANQGSEA. This CDR3 has 12 residues. Trimming stripped 4 bases from V and 0 bases from J, with 7 bases between. The CDR3 protein is CSVVADSYEQYF. The CDR3 DNA sequence: TGCAGCGTTGTGGCGGACTCCTACGAGCAGTACTTC.

The chain recombines TRBV4-1 with TRBJ1-2, with D uncertain. Germline V gene data show CDR1 as MGHRA and CDR2 as YSYEKL. CDR3 size: 15 residues. The V end lost 0 bases, the J end lost 4 bases, and 12 bases lay between the germline ends. As DNA, the CDR3 is TGCGCCAGCAGCCAAGAGAGGATTTTCGGCTATGGCTACACCTTC. Encoded protein: CASSQERIFGYGYTF.

This chain joins TRBV30 and TRBJ2-3, with D possibly being TRBD2 (6 bases). Trimming pared 1 base from V and 0 bases from J, leaving 11 bases between. CDR3 length equals 15 residues. The germline V gene has CDR1 GTSNPN and CDR2 SVGIG (reference sequence). Here the CDR3 reads CAWSEVSGSTDTQYF. Here the CDR3 DNA reads TGTGCCTGGAGTGAGGTTAGCGGAAGCACAGATACGCAGTATTTT.

The rearrangement uses TRBV20-1 and TRBJ1-1; D unresolved. V was pared by 6 bases and J by 3 bases, with 8 bases between. The CDR3 sequence is 11 residues long. The germline gives CDR1 DFQATT, CDR2 SNEGSKA (reference sequence). DNA of the CDR3: TGCAGTGCGTCCGGGGACACTGAAGCTTTCTTT. This translates into CSASGDTEAFF.

V is TRBV9 and J is TRBJ1-4; D gene ambiguous. CDR3 length: 12 residues. Germline V gene data show CDR1 as SGDLS and CDR2 as YYNGEE. Trimming pared 3 bases from V and 8 bases from J, leaving 8 bases between. The chain's CDR3 is CASSATGEKLFF. The CDR3 coding sequence is TGTGCCAGCAGCGCGACCGGGGAAAAACTGTTTTTT.

This chain joins TRBV28 and TRBJ2-2; 14 bases are a match to TRBD2. This CDR3 is 17 amino acids long. V lost 3 bases and J lost 9; bases outside the gene matches: 9. Germline V gene data show CDR1 as MDHEN and CDR2 as SYDVKM. CDR3 sequence (DNA): TGTGCCAGCAGTTTTTCGACTAGCGGGAGGGCCGGGAGGGAGCTGTTTTTT. It codes for CASSFSTSGRAGRELFF.

This clone was detected only a few times. The chain couples TRBV12-2 to TRBJ2-7; the table names TRBD2, a call not compared with the DNA. TRBV12-2 is described as a pseudogene. The CDR3 consists of 15 residues. CDR3 protein: CASRLEASGSYEQYF. The CDR3 DNA follows: TGTGCAAGTCGCTTAGAGGCTAGCGGATCCTACGAGCAGTACTTC.

The chain is built from TRBV11-2 and TRBJ1-1, with no clear D. Germline CDR1 reads SGHAT; CDR2 reads FQNNGV. The germline V and J ends were trimmed by 1 base and 6 bases, with 9 bases remaining between them. This CDR3 is built from 13 residues. CDR3 sequence (DNA): TGTGCCAGCAGCTTAGTCCGAGGGCCTGAAGCTTTCTTT. Encoded protein: CASSLVRGPEAFF.

V gene TRBV11-3 combines with J gene TRBJ2-7; a weak D match, TRBD2 (5 bases). Germline CDR1 and CDR2: SGHNT and YENEEA. The CDR3 contains 13 residues. Trimming stripped 3 bases from V and 7 bases from J, with 13 bases between. The CDR3: CASSFVGAREQYF. Here the CDR3 DNA reads TGTGCCAGCAGCTTTGTGGGAGCAAGAGAGCAGTACTTC.

J is TRBJ2-1 and V is TRBV6-5; tentative D call: TRBD2 (5 bases). Trimming shortened V by 6 bases and J by 7 bases, and 10 bases separated the two germline ends. The germline CDR1 and CDR2 sequences are MNHEY and SVGAGI. This CDR3 region has 12 residues. The CDR3 nucleotides read TGTGCCAGCAGCGAGGGTCGTAATGAGCAGTTCTTC. Translated: CASSEGRNEQFF.

This rearrangement joins TRBV2 to TRBJ1-4; TRBD1 agrees at 7 bases. The CDR3 extends over 14 amino acids. J lost 7 bases, V lost 5 bases, and 7 bases had no gene match. CDR1 and CDR2 from the germline V gene are SNHLY and FYNNEI. This chain's CDR3 is CASSTGQKFEKLFF. CDR3 in DNA: TGTGCCAGCAGTACGGGACAGAAATTTGAAAAACTGTTTTTT.

The gene calls are TRBV30 and TRBJ1-2; 7 positions agree with TRBD1. The trim removed 7 bases at V and 2 bases at J, leaving 4 bases unmatched. Germline V lookup: CDR1 GTSNPN, CDR2 SVGIG (reference sequence). CDR3 length: 12 amino acids. Here the CDR3 DNA reads TGTGCCTTGACAGGGTACAACTATGGCTACACCTTC. Its translation is CALTGYNYGYTF.

The rearrangement joins TRBV27 to TRBJ1-2, with D possibly TRBD1 on 5 matching bases. CDR1 MNHEY and CDR2 SMNVEV come from the germline V gene (reference sequence). Trimming took off 5 bases at V and 1 base at J, with 14 bases between the two ends. This CDR3 is 15 amino acids long. CDR3 coding DNA: TGTGCCAGCAGTGGGGGGGGACTACTTAACTATGGCTACACCTTC. It is translated as CASSGGGLLNYGYTF.

The J gene is TRBJ2-1, the V gene TRBV11-3; the match to TRBD2 covers 9 bases. Per germline, CDR1 SGHNT and CDR2 YENEEA. V trimming: 3 bases; J trimming: 1 base; junction bases outside the gene matches: 4. This CDR3 spans 16 amino acids. CDR3 loop: CASSFLAGLSYNEQFF. DNA for the CDR3: TGTGCCAGCAGCTTCCTAGCGGGACTATCCTACAATGAGCAGTTCTTC.